This T cell receptor beta chain was identified during a study of radiation and T cells in renal cell carcinoma. About the study: Nephrectomy followed 15 Gy stereotactic body radiation by 4 weeks. Findings and caveats of the study: Top tumor clonotypes rose in blood 2 weeks post-radiation, then contracted.

Trimming at V came to 3 bases and at J to 7 bases, leaving 8 bases not matched to a gene. The germline CDR1 and CDR2 sequences are SGHRS and YFSETQ. The CDR3 covers 16 residues. This sample's time point: blood 2 weeks post-SBRT. Stated treatment: 15 Gy SBRT to primary tumor, nephrectomy 4 weeks later. Radiation-treated patients gave blood at baseline, week 2 and week 4. The protocol was immunoSEQ multiplex PCR, while the TCRdb copy is restricted to in-frame clones and leaves out a portion. The table shows about 130,000 clones, with about 88% occurring only once. As concerns this clone: What it binds is unknown.

The sample consisted of blood, taken from a patient whose treatment included radiotherapy and nephrectomy. V usage is TRBV5-1 and J usage is TRBJ2-2; TRBD1 matches at 11 bases. This sequence originates from a woman in her 70s with renal cell carcinoma. CDR3 loop: CASSSGQGARFGELFF. In DNA, the CDR3 is TGCGCCAGCAGCTCCGGACAGGGGGCGCGTTTCGGGGAGCTGTTTTTT.